The 32 T cell receptor beta chains reported below all come from one sample, sequenced in a study of low-dose radiotherapy and immunotherapy resistance in tumors. TRAV- and TRBV-specific primers primed first-strand cDNA, covering alpha and beta chains. Using a constant-region primer together with a V-primer adapter, TCRs were subjected to around 20 PCR cycles of amplification. TCRdb used MiXCR to reprocess the reads, holding one entry per CDR3 protein. The sample lists around 65,000 distinct CDR3 sequences, approximately 25% occurring once. Time point noted: before trial treatment. The sequencing here drew on PBMCs, taken before treatment. These receptors were taken from a male donor with rectosigmoid adenocarcinoma.

This clonotype was recorded at least ten times. The rearrangement uses TRBV11-2 and TRBJ1-2, with 9 bases aligning to TRBD1. The CDR3 runs to 18 residues. CDR1 is SGHAT, CDR2 FQNNGV, per germline. Trimming cost V 1 base and J 4 bases; bases outside gene matches: 13. CDR3 nucleotide sequence: TGTGCCAGCAGCTTAGCCCCTTATACAGGGGGCTCGACCTATGGCTACACCTTC. Its protein product is CASSLAPYTGGSTYGYTF.

In this sample, this clonotype turned up a few times. The J gene is TRBJ2-5, the V gene TRBV7-9; 7 bases fit TRBD1. The CDR3 has 15 residues. Germline loops: CDR1 SEHNR, CDR2 FQNEAQ (reference sequence). Germline trimming cut 7 bases from V and 1 base from J; bases unmatched to any gene: 9. The CDR3: CASKKGAVPQETQYF. The CDR3 nucleotides read TGTGCCAGCAAGAAGGGGGCCGTCCCCCAAGAGACCCAGTACTTC.

The CDR3 nucleotides are TGTGCCAGCAGCTTACAAAATACGCAGTATTTT. This translates into CASSLQNTQYF. The V gene is TRBV7-2, the J gene TRBJ2-3; D gene ambiguous. Germline CDR1 SGHTA, CDR2 FQGNSA. V lost 2 bases to trimming and J lost 7 bases, with 4 bases between them. The CDR3 has 11 residues. Drawing the rest from reference TRBV7-2 and TRBJ2-3, the complete variable domain is GAGVSQSPSNKVTEKGKDVELRCDPISGHTALYWYRQSLGQGLEFLIYFQGNSAPDKSGLPSDRFSAERTGGSVSTLTIQRTQQEDSAVYLCASSLQNTQYFGPGTRLTVL.

This clonotype was detected only a few times. Since a much larger clone is just one base distant, this may be a read error. J is TRBJ1-2 and V is TRBV14; D might be TRBD1 (6 bases). The CDR3 has 13 residues. The germline V gene encodes CDR1 SGHDN and CDR2 FVKESK. The CDR3: CANSPLRGVGYTF. As DNA, the CDR3 is TGTGCCAACAGCCCTCTAAGGGGGGTTGGCTACACCTTC.

There are many counts of this clonotype. The genes are TRBV19 and TRBJ2-7, with unresolved D. The CDR3 consists of 14 residues. The ends were cut back, 5 bases at V and 1 base at J, with 12 bases in the middle. CDR1 and CDR2 from the germline V gene are LNHDA and SQIVND (reference sequence). CDR3 bases: TGTGCCAGTAGTCCTCTAGGGTCATCCTACGAGCAGTACTTC. This gives the protein CASSPLGSSYEQYF.

This clonotype is labeled as medium-sized. The chain carries TRBV2 and TRBJ1-1, with D possibly TRBD1 on 5 matching bases. Germline CDR1 SNHLY, CDR2 FYNNEI. V was cut by 0 bases and J by 9 bases, with 20 bases left in between. This CDR3 spans 16 amino acids. Here the CDR3 DNA reads TGTGCCAGCAGTGAAGCAGGCCCGAGGGCGGGACTTAAAGCTTTCTTT. This encodes CASSEAGPRAGLKAFF.

This clonotype was detected ten times or more. The chain recombines TRBV27 with TRBJ2-5; D ambiguous. The CDR3 is made up of 11 amino acids. The germline V gene has CDR1 MNHEY and CDR2 SMNVEV (reference sequence). Trimming cost V 6 bases and J 7 bases, with 9 bases left between them. The CDR3 coding sequence is TGTGCCAGCAGGCCGAAAAGGACCCAGTACTTC. Translated: CASRPKRTQYF.

This clonotype was recorded many times. V usage is TRBV10-3 and J usage is TRBJ1-3, with 10 bases that match TRBD1. This CDR3 has 20 amino acids. The V and J ends lost 4 bases and 0 bases, in that order; junction bases with no gene match: 15. The germline CDR1 and CDR2 sequences are ENHRY and SYGVKD. The CDR3 is CAISAYGTGDKRNSGNTIYF. The CDR3, as DNA: TGTGCCATCAGTGCATACGGGACAGGGGACAAAAGGAACTCTGGAAACACCATATATTTT.

This clonotype was recorded at least ten times. The V and J genes are TRBV15 and TRBJ1-4; D not resolved. CDR3 size: 14 residues. CDR1 and CDR2 from the germline V gene are LNHNV and YYDKDF (reference sequence). V was shortened by 3 bases and J by 0 bases, with 5 bases between the two germline ends. The CDR3 DNA is TGTGCCACCAGCAGGCGTGCAACTAATGAAAAACTGTTTTTT. It is translated as CATSRRATNEKLFF.

The gene calls are TRBV6-1 and TRBJ1-4; TRBD1 aligns across 7 bases. CDR1 and CDR2 (germline): MNHNS, SASEGT. V dropped 5 bases and J dropped 4; count of bases not matched to a gene: 1. The CDR3 covers 13 residues. CDR3 nucleotides: TGTGCCAGCAGTTACAGGGGTAATGAAAAACTGTTTTTT. Its translation is CASSYRGNEKLFF.

This clonotype showed up many times. The rearrangement links TRBV27 to TRBJ1-1; D possibly corresponds to TRBD1 (5 bases). V was clipped by 6 bases and J by 5 bases, with 13 bases between them. In germline, CDR1 is MNHEY, CDR2 SMNVEV (reference sequence). The CDR3 spans 13 residues. Here the CDR3 DNA reads TGTGCCAGCAGCATGGGACGAGGGACTGAAGCTTTCTTT. Protein product: CASSMGRGTEAFF.

V is TRBV2 and J is TRBJ2-7; the match to TRBD1 covers 9 bases. Germline V gene data show CDR1 as SNHLY and CDR2 as FYNNEI. The CDR3 is 14 amino acids. After removal of 7 bases from V and 3 bases from J, the junction contained 7 bases not matched to a gene. CDR3 residues: CASNEQGAHYEQYF. In nucleotides, the CDR3 is TGTGCCAGCAACGAACAGGGGGCCCACTACGAGCAGTACTTC. Drawing the rest from reference TRBV2 and TRBJ2-7, the complete variable domain is EPEVTQTPSHQVTQMGQEVILRCVPISNHLYFYWYRQILGQKVEFLVSFYNNEISEKSEIFDDQFSVERPDGSNFTLKIRSTKLEDSAMYFCASNEQGAHYEQYFGPGTRLTVT.

This clonotype was detected many times. This chain links TRBV5-6 with TRBJ2-1; the match to TRBD1 covers 8 bases. Germline loops: CDR1 SGHDT, CDR2 YYEEEE. The CDR3 contains 17 residues. Trimming at V came to 4 bases and at J to 4 bases, leaving 13 bases not matched to a gene. The CDR3 DNA reads as TGTGCCAGCAGCCCGCGACAGGGGAACTTACTGTACAATGAGCAGTTCTTC. Its protein product is CASSPRQGNLLYNEQFF. The variable domain in full, completed from reference TRBV5-6 and TRBJ2-1, reads DAGVTQSPTHLIKTRGQQVTLRCSPKSGHDTVSWYQQALGQGPQFIFQYYEEEERQRGNFPDRFSGHQFPNYSSELNVNALLLGDSALYLCASSPRQGNLLYNEQFFGPGTRLTVL.

There are many counts of this clonotype. This chain links TRBV6-1 with TRBJ1-4, with D possibly being TRBD1 (6 bases). The CDR3 loop spans 18 amino acids. Looked up from germline, CDR1 is MNHNS and CDR2 is SASEGT. V dropped 3 bases and J dropped 0 bases, with 17 bases sitting between them. Written as DNA, the CDR3 is TGTGCCAGCAGTGAGGGGAGGAGGGGGGCACCAACTAATGAAAAACTGTTTTTT. It specifies CASSEGRRGAPTNEKLFF.

This clonotype was observed many times. This rearrangement joins TRBV28 to TRBJ1-4; a weak D match, TRBD1 (5 bases). V was clipped by 8 bases and J by 11 bases, with 18 bases between them. Germline V gives CDR1 MDHEN, CDR2 SYDVKM. This CDR3 has 13 residues. The CDR3 bases are TGTGCCAGCGGGACGGGCCACCTAGGGAAACTGTTTTTT. It encodes CASGTGHLGKLFF. The full variable domain, completed using reference TRBV28 and TRBJ1-4, is DVKVTQSSRYLVKRTGEKVFLECVQDMDHENMFWYRQDPGLGLRLIYFSYDVKMKEKGDIPEGYSVSREKKERFSLILESASTNQTSMYLCASGTGHLGKLFFGSGTQLSVL.

This clonotype has a count of ten or more. The genes are TRBV27 and TRBJ2-7; D gene uncertain. This CDR3 is 13 amino acids long. Trimming stripped 5 bases from V and 6 bases from J, with 14 bases between. Germline V lookup: CDR1 MNHEY, CDR2 SMNVEV (reference sequence). CDR3 residues: CASSPTRLGEQYF. In nucleotides, the CDR3 is TGTGCCAGCAGTCCAACGAGACTTGGCGAGCAGTACTTC.

This clonotype occurred many times. The gene calls are TRBV7-7 and TRBJ1-4; perhaps TRBD1 as D (5 bases). The CDR3 runs 15 residues. CDR1 SSHAT and CDR2 FNYEAQ come from the germline V gene (reference sequence). V lost 6 bases, J lost 8 bases, and 19 bases lay in between. CDR3: CASSPTIGTFEKLFF. CDR3 DNA: TGTGCCAGCAGTCCAACCATAGGGACGTTCGAAAAACTGTTTTTT. Full variable domain (remainder filled in from reference TRBV7-7 and TRBJ1-4): GAGVSQSPRYKVTKRGQDVTLRCDPISSHATLYWYQQALGQGPEFLTYFNYEAQPDKSGLPSDRFSAERPEGSISTLTIQRTEQRDSAMYRCASSPTIGTFEKLFFGSGTQLSVL.

Judged by abundance, this clonotype is medium-sized. The chain uses TRBV6-1 and TRBJ1-5; 8 nucleotides match TRBD1. Per germline, CDR1 MNHNS and CDR2 SASEGT. After removal of 1 base from V and 2 bases from J, the junction contained 4 bases not matched to a gene. The CDR3 totals 16 residues. This chain's CDR3 is CASSEVAGQGNQPQHF. CDR3 coding DNA: TGTGCCAGCAGTGAAGTAGCGGGACAGGGCAATCAGCCCCAGCATTTT.

There are many counts of this clonotype. The rearrangement joins TRBV29-1 to TRBJ1-5, with a weak D call TRBD1 (5 bases). This CDR3 comprises 13 residues. V lost 6 bases and J lost 2, with 11 bases in between. Looked up from germline, CDR1 is SQVTM and CDR2 is ANQGSEA. The DNA of the CDR3 is TGCAGCGTGGCGAGGGGCGGCAATCAGCCCCAGCATTTT. Its protein product is CSVARGGNQPQHF.

This clonotype appeared many times. The V gene is TRBV29-1, the J gene TRBJ2-1, with D perhaps TRBD2 (6 bases). Germline assignment: CDR1 SQVTM and CDR2 ANQGSEA. V was pared by 3 bases and J by 0 bases, with 6 bases between. CDR3 size: 13 residues. CDR3 nucleotide sequence: TGCAGCGTTGACGGGAGCTCCTACAATGAGCAGTTCTTC. Amino acids: CSVDGSSYNEQFF.

Concerning this clonotype: One base separates it from a far larger clone, so it is likely a read error. J is TRBJ2-3 and V is TRBV6-2 or TRBV6-3, with 9 bases fitting TRBD2. Trimming at V came to 5 bases and at J to 4 bases, leaving 13 bases not matched to a gene. The CDR3 length is 17 residues. Germline V lookup: CDR1 MNHEY, CDR2 SVGEGT. The CDR3 DNA follows: TGTGCCAGCAGTGACCCCTTGAGATTAGCGGGGGCAGATACGCAGTATTTT. This translates into CASSDPLRLAGADTQYF.

The rearrangement joins TRBV12-5 to TRBJ1-1, with TRBD1 matching 7 bases. The germline CDR1 and CDR2 sequences are LGHNT and FRNRAP. The CDR3 loop spans 13 amino acids. Trimming removed 4 bases from V and 4 bases from J; junction bases left unmatched: 3. CDR3 residues: CASGWGTATEAFF. The CDR3 DNA reads TGTGCTAGTGGTTGGGGGACAGCCACTGAAGCTTTCTTT.

The chain has TRBV28 and TRBJ2-7, with no clear D. Germline CDR1 and CDR2: MDHEN and SYDVKM. V was cut by 5 bases and J by 1 base, with 12 bases left in between. CDR3 size: 14 residues. The CDR3 nucleotides read TGTGCCAGCAGTCCCACCATTCGGTCCTACGAGCAGTACTTC. Its translation is CASSPTIRSYEQYF. Variable domain in full (rest from reference TRBV28 and TRBJ2-7): DVKVTQSSRYLVKRTGEKVFLECVQDMDHENMFWYRQDPGLGLRLIYFSYDVKMKEKGDIPEGYSVSREKKERFSLILESASTNQTSMYLCASSPTIRSYEQYFGPGTRLTVT.

As regards this clonotype: A read error is likely here: a far larger clone is one base away. The chain links TRBV6-2 or TRBV6-3 to TRBJ2-1, with a possible D match to TRBD1 (6 bases). The V and J ends lost 4 bases and 13 bases respectively, with 20 bases between them. This CDR3 contains 14 residues. Germline-derived CDR1 and CDR2 are MNHEY and SVGEGT. CDR3 protein: CASSSPRGLETQFF. The CDR3 DNA is TGTGCCAGCAGTTCCCCCAGGGGTTTAGAGACCCAGTTCTTC.

The J gene is TRBJ2-7, the V gene TRBV6-2 or TRBV6-3; D unclear. Trimming pared 4 bases from V and 4 bases from J, leaving 11 bases between. The germline V gene encodes CDR1 MNHEY and CDR2 SVGEGT. The CDR3 extends over 13 amino acids. The CDR3 spells CASSLSPAYEQYF. The CDR3 DNA sequence: TGTGCCAGCAGTTTGTCCCCGGCGTACGAGCAGTACTTC.

The chain has TRBV7-2 and TRBJ2-3; TRBD1 agrees at 8 bases. CDR3 size: 13 residues. V lost 3 bases, J lost 6 bases, and 2 bases stayed unmatched. Germline V gene lookup returns CDR1 SGHTA and CDR2 FQGNSA. CDR3 DNA sequence: TGTGCCAGCAGCTTGGACAGGGCCGATACGCAGTATTTT. This sequence encodes CASSLDRADTQYF.

This clonotype was seen many times. DNA of the CDR3: TGTGCCAGCAGCTTAGTGGCCGGGGTGGGCACCGGGGAGCTGTTTTTT. It codes for CASSLVAGVGTGELFF. The chain is built from TRBV7-2 and TRBJ2-2, with D tentatively TRBD2 (5 bases). The CDR3 contains 16 residues. Germline V CDR1 and CDR2: SGHTA, FQGNSA. V was cut by 1 base and J by 4 bases, with 13 bases left in between.

This clonotype was seen more than once but under ten times. This chain connects TRBV28 to TRBJ2-1; 7 positions match TRBD1. The CDR3 consists of 12 residues. Germline V gives CDR1 MDHEN, CDR2 SYDVKM. Unmatched junction bases numbered 4, after V lost 9 bases and J lost 5 bases. CDR3 in DNA: TGTGCCAGTACGGGACAGAACAATGAGCAGTTCTTC. Amino acids: CASTGQNNEQFF.

This clonotype was recorded at least ten times. The chain recombines TRBV28 with TRBJ1-2, with D perhaps matching TRBD1 (5 bases). The CDR3 is made up of 12 amino acids. Trimming left V 10 bases short and J 8 bases short, with 17 bases between. CDR1 and CDR2 from the germline V gene are MDHEN and SYDVKM. CDR3 amino acids: CATVVGARGYTF. The CDR3 coding sequence is TGTGCCACCGTGGTAGGGGCCCGGGGCTACACCTTC.

There are many counts of this clonotype. The rearrangement links TRBV6-1 to TRBJ2-7, with D unclear. The ends were cut back, 0 bases at V and 3 bases at J, with 9 bases in the middle. The CDR3 is made up of 14 amino acids. Germline loops: CDR1 MNHNS, CDR2 SASEGT. As DNA, the CDR3 is TGTGCCAGCAGTGAAGCGCACGGGCTCTACGAGCAGTACTTC. Protein: CASSEAHGLYEQYF.

This clonotype was counted many times. The chain employs TRBV7-8 and TRBJ2-7; 9 positions agree with TRBD1. Trimming at V came to 5 bases and at J to 5 bases, leaving 13 bases not matched to a gene. The germline V gene encodes CDR1 SGHVS and CDR2 FQNEAQ. The CDR3 spans 16 residues. The CDR3 coding sequence is TGTGCCAGCAGCGGACACTCGGGACAGGGATTGGACGAGCAGTACTTC. Translation: CASSGHSGQGLDEQYF.

The sample holds many counts of this clonotype. The rearrangement links TRBV20-1 to TRBJ1-6, with D perhaps matching TRBD1 (5 bases). Trimming took 5 bases from V and 7 from J, leaving 18 bases between them. This CDR3 has 15 amino acids. From germline, CDR1 is DFQATT and CDR2 SNEGSKA (reference sequence). The CDR3 DNA follows: TGCAGTGCTCTCAAGGGTGCCCAGGGCAATTCACCCCTCCACTTT. This codes for CSALKGAQGNSPLHF.